Each of the 25 T cell receptor beta chains below was sequenced from the same sample in a study of brain metastases from non-small cell lung cancer. Libraries were prepared by immunoSEQ multiplex PCR; TCRdb keeps only in-frame clonotypes and omits some of them. The sample has approximately 5,600 clones, roughly 80% seen once. The sample taken for sequencing was primary lung tumor tissue. The receptor source for this set is a donor at least 40 years old with non-small cell lung cancer.

The rearrangement links TRBV21-1 to TRBJ2-3; the DNA was not used to check the table's D call, TRBD2. TRBV21-1 is a documented pseudogene. The CDR3 contains 14 residues. The chain's CDR3 is CASSKAWRGDTQYF. CDR3 in DNA: TGTGCCAGCAGCAAAGCATGGAGGGGCGATACGCAGTATTTT.

The sample holds one count of this clone. The gene calls are TRBV6-5 and TRBJ1-2; a weak D match, TRBD1 (5 bases). In germline, CDR1 is MNHEY, CDR2 SVGAGI. Trimming pared 7 bases from V and 3 bases from J, leaving 12 bases between. This CDR3 has 13 amino acids. In DNA form, the CDR3 reads TGTGCCAGCACCCCGGACAAGGACTATGGCTACACCTTC. Amino acid sequence: CASTPDKDYGYTF.

CDR3 region: CSVEDFSGGTDTQYF. As DNA, the CDR3 is TGCAGCGTTGAAGATTTCAGCGGGGGCACAGATACGCAGTATTTT. This chain connects TRBV29-1 to TRBJ2-3; 7 nucleotides line up with TRBD2. The trim removed 0 bases at V and 1 base at J, leaving 4 bases unmatched. Germline loops: CDR1 SQVTM, CDR2 ANQGSEA. The CDR3 loop spans 15 amino acids.

The chain couples TRBV6-1 to TRBJ2-1; TRBD2 is a possible D gene (7 bases). The germline V and J ends were trimmed by 0 bases and 4 bases, with 13 bases remaining between them. The CDR3 extends over 16 amino acids. In germline, CDR1 is MNHNS, CDR2 SASEGT. CDR3 sequence reads: CASSEAGGGAYNEQFF. As DNA, the CDR3 is TGTGCCAGCAGTGAAGCTGGAGGGGGGGCATACAATGAGCAGTTCTTC.

The rearrangement joins TRBV19 to TRBJ1-6; a possible D gene is TRBD1 (5 bases). From germline, CDR1 is LNHDA and CDR2 SQIVND (reference sequence). There are 16 residues in the CDR3. Trimming pared 5 bases from V and 1 base from J, leaving 12 bases between. CDR3 nucleotides: TGTGCCAGTAGTCCGGGGACGAGGTCCTATAATTCACCCCTCCACTTT. Its translation is CASSPGTRSYNSPLHF.

The chain combines TRBV3-1 (or the pseudogene TRBV3-2) with TRBJ2-3, with 7 positions matching TRBD1. The length of the CDR3 is 16 residues. Germline-derived CDR1 and CDR2 are LGHDT and YNNKEL (reference sequence). J lost 2 bases, V lost 4 bases, and 9 bases had no gene match. The CDR3 region is CASSLFKGAYTDTQYF. The CDR3, as DNA: TGTGCCAGCAGCCTCTTCAAGGGGGCTTACACAGATACGCAGTATTTT.

This clone has a handful of counts. V gene TRBV5-1 combines with J gene TRBJ2-5; D may be TRBD2 (6 bases). Germline V gene lookup returns CDR1 SGHRS and CDR2 YFSETQ. The CDR3 length is 15 residues. The V and J ends lost 4 bases and 4 bases respectively, with 17 bases between them. The CDR3 is CASSPLRDPGETQYF. Here the CDR3 DNA reads TGCGCCAGCAGCCCATTGCGGGATCCCGGAGAGACCCAGTACTTC.

The chain combines TRBV30 with TRBJ1-2; the match to TRBD1 covers 9 bases. This CDR3 region has 14 residues. The germline CDR1 and CDR2 sequences are GTSNPN and SVGIG (reference sequence). The trim removed 3 bases at V and 2 bases at J, leaving 4 bases unmatched. In nucleotides, the CDR3 is TGTGCCTGGAGGTCCGGACAGGGGAACTATGGCTACACCTTC. The encoded protein is CAWRSGQGNYGYTF.

A few counts support this clone. The V and J genes are TRBV3-1 (or the pseudogene TRBV3-2) and TRBJ1-4; D is unclear. Trimming stripped 5 bases from V and 0 bases from J, with 10 bases between. Germline V gene lookup returns CDR1 LGHDT and CDR2 YNNKEL (reference sequence). The CDR3 consists of 15 residues. The CDR3 sequence: CASSTIGATNEKLFF. The CDR3 nucleotides are TGTGCCAGCAGCACGATAGGAGCAACTAATGAAAAACTGTTTTTT.

In this sample, this clone turned up a few times. The chain links TRBV5-1 to TRBJ2-7; the D gene could be TRBD1 or TRBD2 (6 bases each). Germline V gene sequence: CDR1 SGHRS, CDR2 YFSETQ. Trimming took off 0 bases at V and 4 bases at J, with 14 bases between the two ends. The length of the CDR3 is 15 residues. The CDR3, as DNA: TGCGCCAGCAGCTTGGTCCCGGGGGCAGGTTACGAGCAGTACTTC. Translating gives CASSLVPGAGYEQYF.

V and J are TRBV28 and TRBJ2-1; D unclear. There are 14 residues in the CDR3. Per the germline V gene, CDR1 is MDHEN and CDR2 is SYDVKM. Trimming took 2 bases from V and 4 from J, leaving 9 bases between them. CDR3: CASSLTLGYNEQFF. For the CDR3, the DNA is TGTGCCAGCAGTTTAACGCTTGGGTACAATGAGCAGTTCTTC.

The chain couples TRBV5-4 to TRBJ2-2; D might be TRBD2 (5 bases). V dropped 4 bases and J dropped 3 bases, with 16 bases sitting between them. The CDR3 has 16 amino acids. Germline-derived CDR1 and CDR2 are SGHNT and YYREEE (reference sequence). CDR3 protein: CASSPQRGRYTGELFF. DNA of the CDR3: TGTGCCAGCAGCCCTCAACGCGGGCGGTACACCGGGGAGCTGTTTTTT. The full variable domain, in which reference TRBV5-4 and TRBJ2-2 provide the parts outside the CDR3, is ETGVTQSPTHLIKTRGQQVTLRCSSQSGHNTVSWYQQALGQGPQFIFQYYREEENGRGNFPPRFSGLQFPNYSSELNVNALELDDSALYLCASSPQRGRYTGELFFGEGSRLTVL.

V is TRBV7-9 and J is TRBJ1-3; D gene unclear. The germline V gene encodes CDR1 SEHNR and CDR2 FQNEAQ (reference sequence). Trimming shortened V by 8 bases and J by 4 bases, and 12 bases separated the two germline ends. The CDR3 extends over 13 amino acids. CDR3 protein: CASDQVGGNTIYF. The CDR3 DNA reads TGTGCCAGCGATCAGGTCGGAGGAAACACCATATATTTT.

The CDR3 loop is CASSQGAKGYTF. CDR3 nucleotides: TGTGCCAGCAGTCAGGGGGCGAAAGGCTACACCTTC. The J gene is TRBJ1-2, the V gene TRBV6-4; TRBD1 agrees at 8 bases. The germline gives CDR1 MRHNA, CDR2 SNTAGT. J lost 8 bases, V lost 5 bases, and 4 bases had no gene match. The CDR3 has 12 amino acids.

This clone came up once. The chain links TRBV29-1 to TRBJ1-1; D possibly corresponds to TRBD1 (5 bases). This CDR3 is built from 13 residues. Germline CDR1 is SQVTM and CDR2 is ANQGSEA. The ends were cut back, 7 bases at V and 1 base at J, with 13 bases in the middle. This chain's CDR3 is CSARQTSNTEAFF. The CDR3 region has the DNA TGCAGCGCCCGACAGACTTCGAACACTGAAGCTTTCTTT.

The rearrangement joins TRBV19 to TRBJ2-3, with 8 nucleotides matching TRBD1. V was pared by 4 bases and J by 0 bases, with 9 bases of the junction left unmatched. CDR3 length equals 17 residues. Germline V gives CDR1 LNHDA, CDR2 SQIVND (reference sequence). CDR3: CASSTFLTGVSTDTQYF. The CDR3 DNA is TGTGCCAGTAGTACCTTCCTGACAGGGGTGAGCACAGATACGCAGTATTTT.

This clone was detected only once. The chain recombines TRBV19 with TRBJ1-5; no firm D call. V shed 8 bases and J shed 1 base, with 6 bases lying between them. The length of the CDR3 is 12 residues. The germline V gene has CDR1 LNHDA and CDR2 SQIVND (reference sequence). The CDR3 here is CASSVSNQPQHF. CDR3 nucleotides: TGTGCCAGTTCAGTCAGCAATCAGCCCCAGCATTTT.

This clone is a singleton in its sample. The chain recombines TRBV19 with TRBJ1-2, with D possibly TRBD1 on 6 matching bases. V was clipped by 4 bases and J by 8 bases, with 23 bases between them. This CDR3 spans 16 amino acids. CDR1 and CDR2 (germline): LNHDA, SQIVND (reference sequence). The CDR3 coding sequence is TGTGCCAGTAGTAAGGGGACAACAGGAATACTGCGAGGCTACACCTTC. This sequence encodes CASSKGTTGILRGYTF. Based on the CDR3 plus reference TRBV19 and TRBJ1-2, the full variable domain is DGGITQSPKYLFRKEGQNVTLSCEQNLNHDAMYWYRQDPGQGLRLIYYSQIVNDFQKGDIAEGYSVSREKKESFPLTVTSAQKNPTAFYLCASSKGTTGILRGYTFGSGTRLTVV.

This chain uses TRBV29-1 with TRBJ1-2, with D possibly being TRBD1 (5 bases). The V end was cut by 2 bases, the J end by 2 bases, with 21 bases between. This CDR3 contains 17 residues. The V gene's germline CDR1 is SQVTM and CDR2 ANQGSEA. The CDR3 DNA reads TGCAGCGTTGAACAGGGAGCTAATACTTTTTCAAACTATGGCTACACCTTC. Translating it yields CSVEQGANTFSNYGYTF.

V and J are TRBV5-1 and TRBJ2-7; possibly TRBD2 for D (6 bases). Trimming pared 0 bases from V and 6 bases from J, leaving 19 bases between. The CDR3 runs 16 residues. Germline V gene lookup returns CDR1 SGHRS and CDR2 YFSETQ. This CDR3 reads CASSLGGGTGVGEQYF. CDR3 nucleotides: TGCGCCAGCAGCTTGGGAGGCGGGACCGGTGTGGGCGAGCAGTACTTC.

The J gene is TRBJ2-7, the V gene TRBV2; tentative D call: TRBD2 (5 bases). V lost 2 bases to trimming and J lost 0 bases, with 11 bases between them. The CDR3 runs 15 residues. Germline V gene sequence: CDR1 SNHLY, CDR2 FYNNEI. CDR3 amino acids: CASSETPGSSYEQYF. DNA of the CDR3: TGTGCCAGCAGTGAAACTCCGGGGAGCTCCTACGAGCAGTACTTC.

Regarding this clone: The same CDR3 is also encoded by other DNA sequences in this sample. The V gene is TRBV10-3, the J gene TRBJ1-2; maybe TRBD1 (6 bases). The CDR3 is 14 residues long. The germline V gene encodes CDR1 ENHRY and CDR2 SYGVKD. Between the trimmed V and J ends, which lost 0 bases and 8 bases, there was a span of 13 bases. The CDR3 DNA reads as TGTGCCATCAGTGAGTCGTCAGGGGCTTGGGGCTACACCTTC. Protein sequence: CAISESSGAWGYTF.

This clone was seen more than once but under ten times. The gene calls are TRBV25-1 and TRBJ2-2; a weak D match, TRBD1 (5 bases). The CDR3 extends over 15 amino acids. The V gene's germline CDR1 is MGHDK and CDR2 SYGVNS. With 3 bases removed from V and 1 base from J, the gap between germline ends came to 9 bases. CDR3 protein: CASSDPTGNTGELFF. Written as DNA, the CDR3 is TGTGCCAGCAGTGATCCTACAGGGAACACCGGGGAGCTGTTTTTT.

V is TRBV3-1 (or the pseudogene TRBV3-2) and J is TRBJ1-5; D is uncertain. The CDR3 loop spans 17 amino acids. Trimming pared 1 base from V and 4 bases from J, leaving 17 bases between. CDR1 is LGHDT and CDR2 is YNNKEL in the germline V gene (reference sequence). As DNA, the CDR3 is TGTGCCAGCAGCCAAGGTAGATCGTTAATAGGGAATCAGCCCCAGCATTTT. Its translation: CASSQGRSLIGNQPQHF.

In its sample, this clone was seen once. The rearrangement uses TRBV6-5 and TRBJ1-5; D is uncertain. CDR1 and CDR2 from the germline V gene are MNHEY and SVGAGI. Deletions cut 6 bases from V and 4 bases from J, with 13 bases between. The CDR3 is made up of 14 amino acids. CDR3 DNA: TGTGCCAGCAGCGCATCCGGGCCGAATCAGCCCCAGCATTTT. Residues: CASSASGPNQPQHF.